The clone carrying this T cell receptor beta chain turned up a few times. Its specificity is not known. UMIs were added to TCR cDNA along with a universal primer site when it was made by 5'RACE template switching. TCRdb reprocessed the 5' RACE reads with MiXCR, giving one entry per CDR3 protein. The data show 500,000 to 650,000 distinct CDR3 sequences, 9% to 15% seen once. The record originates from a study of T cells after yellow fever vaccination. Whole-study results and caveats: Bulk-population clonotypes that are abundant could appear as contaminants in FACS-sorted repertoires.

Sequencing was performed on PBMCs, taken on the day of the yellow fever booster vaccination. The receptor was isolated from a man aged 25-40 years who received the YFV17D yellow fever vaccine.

CDR3 in DNA: TGTGCCAGCAGTACCCAGGCAAGGGATGAGCAGTTCTTC. Encoded protein: CASSTQARDEQFF. This rearrangement joins TRBV25-1 to TRBJ2-1; D is undetermined. The germline CDR1 and CDR2 sequences are MGHDK and SYGVNS. Deletions cut 5 bases from V and 8 bases from J, with 13 bases between. CDR3 size: 13 residues.